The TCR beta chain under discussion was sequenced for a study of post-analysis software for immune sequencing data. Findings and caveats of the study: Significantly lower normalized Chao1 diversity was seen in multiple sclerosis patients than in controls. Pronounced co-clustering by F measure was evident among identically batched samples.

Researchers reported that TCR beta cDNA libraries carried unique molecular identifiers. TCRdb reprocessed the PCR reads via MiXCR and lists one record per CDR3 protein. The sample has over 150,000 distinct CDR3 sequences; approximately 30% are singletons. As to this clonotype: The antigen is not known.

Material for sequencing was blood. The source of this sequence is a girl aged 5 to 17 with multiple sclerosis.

CDR3 coding DNA: TGTGCCAGCAGGTCAGGGGCGATGGATTACAATGAGCAGTACTTC. It encodes CASRSGAMDYNEQYF. The gene calls are TRBV7-8 and TRBJ2-7; perhaps TRBD1 as D (6 bases). Germline V gene sequence: CDR1 SGHVS, CDR2 FQNEAQ. The CDR3 totals 15 residues. The ends were cut back, 6 bases at V and 7 bases at J, with 22 bases in the middle.